One and the same sample provided the 25 T cell receptor beta chains below, sequenced in a study of T cells in Graves' hyperthyroidism and ophthalmopathy. The CDR3 regions of TCR beta were amplified from RNA transcripts. The HTBI set primed first-round TCR CDR3 RT-PCR. TCRdb reanalysed the multiplex PCR reads using MiXCR and keeps one entry per CDR3 protein. The sample contains 250,000 to 300,000 distinct CDR3 sequences, roughly 13% of which appear only once. Specimen: blood. The receptors derive from a woman in her twenties or thirties with Graves' hyperthyroidism that later progressed to Graves' ophthalmopathy.

This clonotype was picked up many times. The rearrangement links TRBV12-3 or TRBV12-4 to TRBJ2-3; 9 nucleotides agree with TRBD2. The V and J ends lost 6 bases and 1 base, in that order; junction bases with no gene match: 5. The CDR3 sequence is 15 residues long. The CDR3 region has the DNA TGTGCCAGCAGCGTAGCGGGAGTGGGCACAGATACGCAGTATTTT. Translated, it gives CASSVAGVGTDTQYF.

The sample holds many counts of this clonotype. This rearrangement joins TRBV29-1 to TRBJ1-1; 10 positions match TRBD1. CDR3 size: 12 residues. Germline lookup yields CDR1 SQVTM and CDR2 ANQGSEA. Trimming removed 5 bases from V and 5 bases from J; junction bases left unmatched: 2. CDR3 sequence (DNA): TGCAGCGTTTGGACAGGGGGAACTGAAGCTTTCTTT. It specifies CSVWTGGTEAFF. Full variable domain (rest looked up from reference TRBV29-1 and TRBJ1-1): SAVISQKPSRDICQRGTSLTIQCQVDSQVTMMFWYRQQPGQSLTLIATANQGSEATYESGFVIDKFPISRPNLTFSTLTVSNMSPEDSSIYLCSVWTGGTEAFFGQGTRLTVV.

The table lists this clonotype with many counts. This chain links TRBV27 with TRBJ2-2; 11 bases fit TRBD1. Trimming at V came to 6 bases and at J to 7 bases, leaving 10 bases not matched to a gene. Germline CDR1 and CDR2: MNHEY and SMNVEV (reference sequence). This CDR3 contains 16 residues. CDR3 nucleotides: TGTGCCAGCAGGACCGGGACAGGGGGGACCAACGGGGAGCTGTTTTTT. This gives the protein CASRTGTGGTNGELFF.

This clonotype has at least ten counts. The V gene is TRBV19, the J gene TRBJ2-7, with D possibly being TRBD2 (6 bases). CDR3 size: 16 residues. V lost 4 bases and J lost 0, with 16 bases in between. Germline V gene data show CDR1 as LNHDA and CDR2 as SQIVND (reference sequence). The CDR3 nucleotides read TGTGCCAGTAGTAGGCGGGGACGCTCATCCTCCTACGAGCAGTACTTC. Protein sequence: CASSRRGRSSSYEQYF.

This clonotype was counted many times. The genes are TRBV20-1 and TRBJ2-1, with 7 nucleotides matching TRBD2. Trimming took 4 bases from V and 1 from J; bases not matched to a gene: 1. Germline V gene lookup returns CDR1 DFQATT and CDR2 SNEGSKA (reference sequence). The CDR3 contains 13 residues. The CDR3 here is CSAISGSYNEQFF. In nucleotides, the CDR3 is TGCAGTGCTATTAGCGGGTCCTACAATGAGCAGTTCTTC.

This clonotype has a count of ten or more. J is TRBJ2-2 and V is TRBV7-2, with TRBD1 identical over 9 bases. Losses at the gene ends were 6 bases for V and 4 bases for J; bases not matched to a gene: 6. Germline CDR1 is SGHTA and CDR2 is FQGNSA. The CDR3 length is 15 residues. The CDR3 DNA sequence: TGTGCCAGCAGTGAGGGGACAGGGACCACCGGGGAGCTGTTTTTT. Amino acid sequence: CASSEGTGTTGELFF.

This clonotype was found many times. J is TRBJ1-2 and V is TRBV3-1; D gene unclear. Germline V gene data show CDR1 as LGHDT and CDR2 as YNNKEL (reference sequence). Trimming removed 0 bases at V and 4 bases at J, with 6 bases between. The CDR3 length is 13 residues. The CDR3 region is CASSQDRVYGYTF. CDR3 nucleotide sequence: TGTGCCAGCAGCCAAGATAGGGTCTATGGCTACACCTTC. Based on the CDR3 plus reference TRBV3-1 and TRBJ1-2, the full variable domain is DTAVSQTPKYLVTQMGNDKSIKCEQNLGHDTMYWYKQDSKKFLKIMFSYNNKELIINETVPNRFSPKSPDKAHLNLHINSLELGDSAVYFCASSQDRVYGYTFGSGTRLTVV.

This clonotype has a count of ten or more. J is TRBJ2-7 and V is TRBV5-1; no clear D. Germline CDR1 and CDR2: SGHRS and YFSETQ. V gave up 4 bases and J gave up 6 bases, with 14 bases separating them. This CDR3 comprises 13 residues. CDR3 DNA sequence: TGCGCCAGCAGCCCCGGTACGCTTACCGAGCAGTACTTC. Its translation: CASSPGTLTEQYF.

This clonotype was recorded many times. V gene TRBV6-5 combines with J gene TRBJ2-5; maybe TRBD2 (5 bases). Per germline, CDR1 MNHEY and CDR2 SVGAGI. This CDR3 has 17 amino acids. The ends were cut back, 0 bases at V and 2 bases at J, with 16 bases in the middle. The CDR3 DNA is TGTGCCAGCAGTTACTCGATGGACTTGGCCCTTCAAGAGACCCAGTACTTC. Its translation is CASSYSMDLALQETQYF.

This clonotype was observed at least ten times. This chain links TRBV6-1 with TRBJ2-7; TRBD2 matches 11 bases. Germline CDR1 and CDR2: MNHNS and SASEGT. CDR3 length equals 15 residues. Losses at the gene ends were 4 bases for V and 1 base for J; bases not matched to a gene: 3. CDR3 DNA: TGTGCCAGCAGTGTGGTAGCGGGAGGGTCCTACGAGCAGTACTTC. This sequence encodes CASSVVAGGSYEQYF.

About this clonotype: A much larger clone sits a single nucleotide away, making a read error possible. V and J are TRBV28 and TRBJ2-7; D is ambiguous. From germline, CDR1 is MDHEN and CDR2 SYDVKM. CDR3 length: 14 amino acids. CDR3 sequence: CDSSVPTQSYEQYF. CDR3 sequence (DNA): TGTGACAGCAGTGTACCGACGCAATCCTACGAGCAGTACTTC.

This clonotype was seen ten or more times. The rearrangement joins TRBV7-9 to TRBJ2-5; TRBD2 matches 10 bases. Losses at the gene ends were 4 bases for V and 1 base for J; bases not matched to a gene: 9. This CDR3 spans 17 amino acids. Germline loops: CDR1 SEHNR, CDR2 FQNEAQ (reference sequence). CDR3: CASSSARLAGLQETQYF. The CDR3 bases are TGTGCCAGCAGCTCTGCACGACTAGCGGGCCTCCAAGAGACCCAGTACTTC.

As regards this clonotype: Since a much larger clone is just one base distant, this may be a read error. This sequence joins TRBV7-2 and TRBJ2-5; possibly TRBD2 for D (7 bases). CDR1 and CDR2 from the germline V gene are SGHTA and FQGNSA. The CDR3 has 15 residues. CDR3 protein: CASSLGGGGGEAQYF. CDR3 DNA sequence: TGTGCCAGCAGCTTAGGTGGGGGCGGGGGAGAGGCCCAGTACTTC.

This clonotype was detected many times. The V and J genes are TRBV11-3 and TRBJ2-1; the match to TRBD2 covers 8 bases. Germline V gives CDR1 SGHNT, CDR2 YENEEA. This CDR3 contains 14 residues. The trim removed 5 bases at V and 4 bases at J, leaving 4 bases unmatched. CDR3 coding DNA: TGTGCCAGCAGCAGACTAGCGAGTTACAATGAGCAGTTCTTC. Amino acids: CASSRLASYNEQFF.

This clonotype was detected ten times or more. V and J are TRBV30 and TRBJ1-1; D is unresolved. The CDR3 extends over 12 amino acids. The V end lost 0 bases, the J end lost 8 bases, and 10 bases lay between the germline ends. Germline V gives CDR1 GTSNPN, CDR2 SVGIG (reference sequence). The CDR3 sequence is CAWSVSTQEAFF. The CDR3 DNA sequence: TGTGCCTGGAGTGTAAGCACACAGGAAGCTTTCTTT.

The V and J genes are TRBV13 and TRBJ2-7, with 10 nucleotides matching TRBD2. Trimming cost V 5 bases and J 3 bases; bases outside gene matches: 7. The CDR3 spans 15 residues. The V gene's germline CDR1 is PRHDT and CDR2 FYEKMQ (reference sequence). The CDR3, as DNA: TGTGCCAGCAGCGCCCGACTAGCGGGCCACTACGAGCAGTACTTC. Its protein is CASSARLAGHYEQYF.

This clonotype was counted ten times or more. The chain recombines TRBV2 with TRBJ1-5; TRBD1 is a possible D gene (6 bases). V shed 6 bases and J shed 0 bases, with 12 bases lying between them. The CDR3 has 15 amino acids. CDR1 is SNHLY, CDR2 FYNNEI, per germline. CDR3 sequence reads: CASRPTGNSNQPQHF. Here the CDR3 DNA reads TGTGCCAGCAGGCCAACAGGGAATAGCAATCAGCCCCAGCATTTT.

In this sample, this clonotype turned up many times. This chain connects TRBV6-2 or TRBV6-3 to TRBJ2-2, with D perhaps TRBD1 (5 bases). Germline assignment: CDR1 MNHEY and CDR2 SVGEGT. Trimming stripped 10 bases from V and 7 bases from J, with 13 bases between. The CDR3 consists of 12 residues. The CDR3 DNA sequence: TGTGCCACCACACAGGACGACGGGGAGCTGTTTTTT. Its protein is CATTQDDGELFF.

The chain has TRBV5-4 and TRBJ2-2; 10 bases agree with TRBD2. This CDR3 comprises 16 residues. The J segment lost 6 bases and the V segment lost 5 bases, leaving 10 bases of the junction unmatched. Germline assignment: CDR1 SGHNT and CDR2 YYREEE (reference sequence). CDR3 DNA: TGTGCCAGCAGGGGGGCTAGCGGGAGTGGTGCCGGGGAGCTGTTTTTT. Its translation is CASRGASGSGAGELFF.

This clonotype occurred a few times. The rearrangement joins TRBV27 to TRBJ1-5; D might be TRBD1 (5 bases). The CDR3 loop spans 15 amino acids. Per germline, CDR1 MNHEY and CDR2 SMNVEV (reference sequence). V lost 10 bases and J lost 5, with 21 bases in between. CDR3 DNA sequence: TGTGCCAATACACCCGAGGGGCAGGGATATCAGCCCCAGCATTTT. It yields the protein CANTPEGQGYQPQHF.

Only a few counts were recorded for this clonotype. The J gene is TRBJ2-2, the V gene TRBV20-1, with a possible D match to TRBD2 (5 bases). CDR1 is DFQATT and CDR2 is SNEGSKA in the germline V gene (reference sequence). The CDR3 is 15 residues long. Deletions cut 2 bases from V and 5 bases from J, with 15 bases between. The CDR3 sequence is CSARLRMDLTGELFF. DNA of the CDR3: TGCAGTGCTAGACTCCGCATGGACTTAACCGGGGAGCTGTTTTTT.

Ten or more counts support this clonotype. The chain recombines TRBV29-1 with TRBJ2-7; D tentatively reads TRBD1 or TRBD2 (6 bases each). CDR3 length: 13 amino acids. V lost 3 bases and J lost 7, with 16 bases in between. Germline loops: CDR1 SQVTM, CDR2 ANQGSEA. CDR3 in amino acids: CSVDGEGGREQYF. The CDR3 DNA sequence: TGCAGCGTTGATGGGGAAGGGGGGAGAGAGCAGTACTTC.

There are a few counts of this clonotype. CDR3 in amino acids: CASSGGLAGGETQYF. The DNA for the CDR3 is TGTGCCAGCAGTGGGGGCCTAGCGGGAGGAGAGACCCAGTACTTC. The J gene is TRBJ2-5, the V gene TRBV2; 11 nucleotides line up with TRBD2. J gave up 4 bases and V 4 bases, and 5 bases lay outside the gene matches. The CDR3 consists of 15 residues. Germline V lookup: CDR1 SNHLY, CDR2 FYNNEI. Looking up the rest from reference TRBV2 and TRBJ2-5 gives the full variable domain: EPEVTQTPSHQVTQMGQEVILRCVPISNHLYFYWYRQILGQKVEFLVSFYNNEISEKSEIFDDQFSVERPDGSNFTLKIRSTKLEDSAMYFCASSGGLAGGETQYFGPGTRLLVL.

This clonotype was picked up many times. The chain combines TRBV7-8 with TRBJ2-3; weak D call: TRBD2 (5 bases). The CDR3 sequence is 16 residues long. Trimming shortened V by 5 bases and J by 4 bases, and 19 bases separated the two germline ends. The germline V gene has CDR1 SGHVS and CDR2 FQNEAQ. DNA of the CDR3: TGTGCCAGCAGCGAGAGGGCCAAAGTGTCCCCAGATACGCAGTATTTT. Its protein is CASSERAKVSPDTQYF.

This clonotype occurred many times. One end of the junction fails to match germline, which may point to a read error. The chain is built from TRBV7-7 and TRBJ2-7; the D is unclear. The CDR3 sequence is 13 residues long. Germline V gives CDR1 SSHAT, CDR2 FNYEAQ (reference sequence). CDR3 nucleotides: TGTGCTAGCAGCTTAGCCACGAACTCCGAGCAGTACTTC. This encodes CASSLATNSEQYF. The full variable domain, completed using reference TRBV7-7 and TRBJ2-7, is GAGVSQSPRYKVTKRGQDVTLRCDPISSHATLYWYQQALGQGPEFLTYFNYEAQPDKSGLPSDRFSAERPEGSISTLTIQRTEQRDSAMYRCASSLATNSEQYFGPGTRLTVT.